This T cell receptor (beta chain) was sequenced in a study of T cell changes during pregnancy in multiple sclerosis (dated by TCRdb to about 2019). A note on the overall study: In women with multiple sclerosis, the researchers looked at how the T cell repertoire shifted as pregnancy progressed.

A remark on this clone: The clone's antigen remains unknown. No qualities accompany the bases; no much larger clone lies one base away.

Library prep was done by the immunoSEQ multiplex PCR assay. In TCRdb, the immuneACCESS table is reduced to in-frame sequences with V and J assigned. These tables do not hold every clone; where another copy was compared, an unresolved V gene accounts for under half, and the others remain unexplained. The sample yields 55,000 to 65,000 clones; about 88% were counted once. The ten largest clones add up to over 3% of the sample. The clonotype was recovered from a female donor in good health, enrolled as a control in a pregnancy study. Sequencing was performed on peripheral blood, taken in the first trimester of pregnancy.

The nucleotides read TGTGCCAGCAGGGCGCTCTCGGGAACCTACGAGCAGTACTTC. Its coded protein is CASRALSGTYEQYF. The chain links TRBV6-1 with TRBJ2-7; perhaps TRBD2 is the D gene, with 5 bases matching. The germline V gene supplies CDR1 MNHNS and CDR2 SASEGT. V is cut by 6 bases and J by 2 bases, and the space between the germline ends is 14 bases. CDR3 length: 14 amino acids, cysteine to phenylalanine. CDR3 DNA is the only sequence kept; it has 42 bases, read in frame from the first base.